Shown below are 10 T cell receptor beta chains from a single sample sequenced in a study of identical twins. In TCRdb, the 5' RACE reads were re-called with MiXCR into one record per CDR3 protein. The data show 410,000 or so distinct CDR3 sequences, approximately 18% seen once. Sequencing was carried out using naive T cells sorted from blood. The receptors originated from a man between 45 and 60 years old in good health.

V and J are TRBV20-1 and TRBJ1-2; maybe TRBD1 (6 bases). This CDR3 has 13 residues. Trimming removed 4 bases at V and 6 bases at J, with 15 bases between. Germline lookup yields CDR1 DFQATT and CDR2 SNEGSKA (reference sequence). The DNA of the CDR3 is TGCAGTGCTAAGCCACAGGGAACCGATGGCTACACCTTC. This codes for CSAKPQGTDGYTF.

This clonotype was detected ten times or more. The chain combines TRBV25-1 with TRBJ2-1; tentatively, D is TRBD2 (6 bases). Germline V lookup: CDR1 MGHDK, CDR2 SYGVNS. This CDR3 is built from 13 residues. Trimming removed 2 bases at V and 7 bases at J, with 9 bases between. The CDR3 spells CASSEPGVNEQFF. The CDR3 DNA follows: TGTGCCAGCAGTGAACCGGGGGTGAATGAGCAGTTCTTC.

CDR3 residues: CASSVEDARRNTIYF. Here the CDR3 DNA reads TGTGCCAGCAGTGTGGAGGACGCCCGGCGAAACACCATATATTTT. The chain carries TRBV2 and TRBJ1-3; no clear D. Trimming shortened V by 4 bases and J by 5 bases, and 15 bases separated the two germline ends. The germline CDR1 and CDR2 sequences are SNHLY and FYNNEI. There are 15 residues in the CDR3. Full variable domain (rest looked up from reference TRBV2 and TRBJ1-3): EPEVTQTPSHQVTQMGQEVILRCVPISNHLYFYWYRQILGQKVEFLVSFYNNEISEKSEIFDDQFSVERPDGSNFTLKIRSTKLEDSAMYFCASSVEDARRNTIYFGEGSWLTVV.

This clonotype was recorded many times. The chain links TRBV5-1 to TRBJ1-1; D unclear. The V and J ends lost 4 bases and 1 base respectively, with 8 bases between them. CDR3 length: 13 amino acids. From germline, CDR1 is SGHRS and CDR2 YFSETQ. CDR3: CASSRAGNTEAFF. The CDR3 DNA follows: TGCGCCAGCAGCCGGGCAGGGAACACTGAAGCTTTCTTT.

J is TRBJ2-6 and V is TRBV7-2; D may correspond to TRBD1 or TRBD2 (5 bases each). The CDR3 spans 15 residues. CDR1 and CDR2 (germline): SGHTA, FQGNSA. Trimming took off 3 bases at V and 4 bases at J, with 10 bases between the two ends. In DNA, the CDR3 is TGTGCCAGCAGCTTCGGGACCGCGGGGGCCAACGTCCTGACTTTC. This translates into CASSFGTAGANVLTF.

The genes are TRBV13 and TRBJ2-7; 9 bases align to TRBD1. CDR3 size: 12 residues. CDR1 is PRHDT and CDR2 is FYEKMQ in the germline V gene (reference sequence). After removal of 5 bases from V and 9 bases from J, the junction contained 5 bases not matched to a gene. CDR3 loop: CASSKTGQGQYF. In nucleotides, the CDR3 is TGTGCCAGCAGCAAAACGGGACAGGGGCAGTACTTC.

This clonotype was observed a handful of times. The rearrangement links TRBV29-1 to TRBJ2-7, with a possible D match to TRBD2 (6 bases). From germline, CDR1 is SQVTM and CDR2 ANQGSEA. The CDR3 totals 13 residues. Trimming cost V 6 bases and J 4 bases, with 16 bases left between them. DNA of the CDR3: TGCAGCGTAAACTCGGGACTGGGGTACGAGCAGTACTTC. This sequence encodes CSVNSGLGYEQYF.

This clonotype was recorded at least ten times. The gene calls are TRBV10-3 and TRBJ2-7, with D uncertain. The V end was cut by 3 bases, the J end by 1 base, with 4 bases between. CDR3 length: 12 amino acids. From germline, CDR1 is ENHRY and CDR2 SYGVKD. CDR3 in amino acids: CAISEKSYEQYF. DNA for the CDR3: TGTGCCATCAGTGAAAAGTCCTACGAGCAGTACTTC.

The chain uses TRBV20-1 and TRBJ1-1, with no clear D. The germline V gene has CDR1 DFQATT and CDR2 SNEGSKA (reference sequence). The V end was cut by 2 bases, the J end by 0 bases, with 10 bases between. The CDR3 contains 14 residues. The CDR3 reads CSARFRTLNTEAFF. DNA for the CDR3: TGCAGTGCTAGATTCCGAACCCTGAACACTGAAGCTTTCTTT.

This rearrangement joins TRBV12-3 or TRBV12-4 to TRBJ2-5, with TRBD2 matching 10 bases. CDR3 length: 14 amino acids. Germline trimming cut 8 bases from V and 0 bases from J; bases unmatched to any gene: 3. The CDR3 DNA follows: TGTGCCAGCGCCCTAGCGGGGGACCAAGAGACCCAGTACTTC. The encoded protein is CASALAGDQETQYF.